This TCR beta chain was sequenced for a study of cytomegalovirus exposure and HLA in healthy donors (dated by TCRdb to the late 2010s). Regarding the study in general: A later analysis indicated that the 120 validation repertoires were generated on the platform also employed for the roughly 730 repertoires of the first cohort. The study aimed to test whether cataloging public T cell receptors could reveal signatures of past pathogen exposure. In addition to the first cohort of 666 subjects, a separate validation cohort of about 120 different subjects was used. High-throughput TCR immunosequencing, statistical association of individual TCRs with disease status, and machine learning were combined to predict cytomegalovirus infection status.

There are 17 amino acids in the CDR3, from cysteine to phenylalanine inclusive. Of the read, only the CDR3 DNA is kept; its 51 bases are in frame from base 1. From a lookup of the germline V gene (reference sequence), CDR1 and CDR2 are PRHDT and FYEKMQ. The V end gives up 3 bases and the J end 4 bases, leaving 11 bases in the junction not matched to a gene. Beyond this particular receptor, the publication reports: The classifier was reported to diagnose cytomegalovirus status with high specificity and sensitivity in both the original and validation cohorts. In a later analysis, TCRs clustered in the first cohort were found to also tend to co-occur in the roughly 120 validation repertoires, with 94% of cluster scores above 0. All 120 or so repertoires were used to score co-occurrence in the validation cohort in a later analysis, because that analysis had no HLA typing for the cohort. While some public TCRs were present in many individuals, most TCR sequences turned up only very rarely across donors. In the study, 150 to 200 TCR beta chains were listed as associated with cytomegalovirus. A few of the identified cytomegalovirus-associated TCR beta chains were confirmed in vitro to be specific for cytomegalovirus antigens. The authors suggested that the approach could potentially be extended to other disease states and immunological phenotypes.

Points on this clone: Its antigen remains undetermined. There are no base qualities to consult, and no much larger clone falls within one base.

Library preparation employed the immunoSEQ multiplex PCR assay. Regarding the original processing steps: A statistical classification framework was developed to diagnose cytomegalovirus status using the catalog of TCR beta chain sequences. TCRdb stores this immuneACCESS table with in-frame sequences only. Part of the clones is absent; in the studies checked, under half of the shortfall reflects unresolved V genes, and no reason is known for the rest. D and trimming were read from the DNA, whereas the V and J calls and clone size are those reported in that table. This sample is represented by approximately 97,000 clones; approximately 93% of them were singletons. In total, the top ten clones hold approximately 1% of the sample. Donors formed part of the validation cohort, which comprised 120 subjects and was distinct from the first cohort of fewer than 750 subjects.

The chain is assembled from TRBV13 and TRBJ1-4; a stretch of 7 junction bases matches TRBD1. The sequencing sample was made of PBMCs. The sequence came from a woman in her twenties or thirties in good health and CMV-seropositive. The sequenced DNA: TGTGCCAGCAGCTTGCGCCACCCCAGGGGGTTTAATGAAAAACTGTTTTTT. It translates to CASSLRHPRGFNEKLFF.